This T cell receptor (beta chain) was identified in a study of graft-versus-host responses after intestinal transplantation. Study overall: Transplants given to recipients were multivisceral, liver-intestinal, or isolated intestinal.

This table comes from immunoSEQ multiplex PCR, and its TCRdb copy is limited to in-frame clones, with some not included. The sample holds 30,000 to 45,000 clones, over 80% seen once. Points from the study as a whole: Recipient marrow held GvH clones, some first seen in ileum or blood.

Notes on this clone: Its target is unknown.

The source was PBMCs, collected approximately 1,000 days after transplant. This sequence originates from a human patient who received an intestinal transplant, so some T cells may come from the graft donor.

The CDR3 coding sequence is TGTGCCAGCAGCCTGGGACGGACTAGCACAGATACGCAGTATTTT. Translating gives CASSLGRTSTDTQYF. This chain connects TRBV7-9 to TRBJ2-3; the D gene could be TRBD1 or TRBD2 (5 bases each). Germline CDR1 reads SEHNR; CDR2 reads FQNEAQ (reference sequence). The V end lost 5 bases, the J end lost 0 bases, and 12 bases lay between the germline ends. The CDR3 has 15 residues.